One and the same sample provided the 25 T cell receptor beta chains below, sequenced in a study of shared clonotypes between healthy human individuals. Only in-frame clones appear in the TCRdb table, and some are missing; sequencing was by immunoSEQ multiplex PCR. This table has about 2.1 million clones, approximately 94% appearing once. The naive CD8 subset, CD45RO-negative cells positively selected for CCR7, excluded terminally differentiated effector memory CD45RA+ cells. The sample taken for sequencing was naive CD8+ T cells from PBMCs. The receptors come from a young man in good health. Some clones in this sample may be carry-over from other donors' samples.

V and J are TRBV6-6 and TRBJ1-4, with D perhaps matching TRBD1 (5 bases). The CDR3 is 15 residues long. V was shortened by 0 bases and J by 4 bases, with 9 bases between the two germline ends. Germline CDR1 is MNHNY and CDR2 is SVGAGI (reference sequence). The CDR3 coding sequence is TGTGCCAGCAGTTACTCGAAGGGGCGTAATGAAAAACTGTTTTTT. Protein sequence: CASSYSKGRNEKLFF.

The genes are TRBV5-4 and TRBJ1-2; D remains unclear. In germline, CDR1 is SGHNT, CDR2 YYREEE (reference sequence). This CDR3 contains 14 residues. V was pared by 4 bases and J by 0 bases, with 10 bases between. CDR3 amino acids: CASSPGPANYGYTF. DNA for the CDR3: TGTGCCAGCAGCCCCGGACCGGCTAACTATGGCTACACCTTC.

This rearrangement joins TRBV7-6 to TRBJ1-4; D perhaps matches TRBD1 (6 bases). This CDR3 has 15 residues. CDR1 and CDR2 (germline): SGHVS, FNYEAQ. Trimming took off 2 bases at V and 5 bases at J, with 12 bases between the two ends. The CDR3 nucleotides are TGTGCCAGCAGCTTATCGGGGGCATACAATGAAAAACTGTTTTTT. Its translation: CASSLSGAYNEKLFF.

The genes are TRBV11-3 and TRBJ2-1; 12 nucleotides line up with TRBD2. The V and J ends lost 5 bases and 1 base, in that order; junction bases with no gene match: 12. The germline gives CDR1 SGHNT, CDR2 YENEEA. CDR3 size: 19 residues. CDR3 nucleotides: TGTGCCAGCAGCGTAAGACTAGCGGGAGAAGATGTATCCTACAATGAGCAGTTCTTC. This gives the protein CASSVRLAGEDVSYNEQFF.

The genes are TRBV9 and TRBJ1-1, with a weak D call TRBD1 (5 bases). Germline V gives CDR1 SGDLS, CDR2 YYNGEE. V dropped 0 bases and J dropped 5 bases, with 14 bases sitting between them. The CDR3 is made up of 15 amino acids. The CDR3 reads CASSVEGLPGTEAFF. CDR3 in DNA: TGTGCCAGCAGCGTAGAGGGGCTCCCGGGGACTGAAGCTTTCTTT.

In DNA, the CDR3 is TGTGCCAGCAGTGAAGCTTGGCAGGGGAACTACGAGCAGTACTTC. It translates to CASSEAWQGNYEQYF. The rearrangement links TRBV2 to TRBJ2-7; D perhaps matches TRBD1 (6 bases). The length of the CDR3 is 15 residues. V dropped 0 bases and J dropped 3 bases, with 12 bases sitting between them. Germline CDR1 SNHLY, CDR2 FYNNEI.

This clone was found once. The V gene is TRBV6-1, the J gene TRBJ2-4, with D possibly TRBD2 on 6 matching bases. The CDR3 extends over 12 amino acids. The germline V gene has CDR1 MNHNS and CDR2 SASEGT. Trimming removed 1 base from V and 14 bases from J, with 12 bases in between. For the CDR3, the DNA is TGTGCCAGCAGTGAAGAGGCAGGCGGGAAGTACTTC. It is translated as CASSEEAGGKYF.

The rearrangement uses TRBV30 and TRBJ2-1; perhaps TRBD2 as D (6 bases). Germline CDR1 and CDR2: GTSNPN and SVGIG (reference sequence). The V end lost 0 bases, the J end lost 0 bases, and 15 bases lay between the germline ends. The CDR3 is made up of 17 amino acids. DNA for the CDR3: TGTGCCTGGAGTGTACCCCTAGCGCGGAGCTCCTACAATGAGCAGTTCTTC. It codes for CAWSVPLARSSYNEQFF.

J is TRBJ2-1 and V is TRBV5-1, with TRBD2 identical over 7 bases. Germline V gene data show CDR1 as SGHRS and CDR2 as YFSETQ. With 0 bases clipped from V and 7 bases from J, the junction kept 4 bases outside the gene matches. This CDR3 has 14 residues. The CDR3 reads CASSLAGTMNEQFF. DNA for the CDR3: TGCGCCAGCAGCTTGGCCGGGACTATGAATGAGCAGTTCTTC.

The V and J genes are TRBV28 and TRBJ2-3; D is possibly TRBD2 (6 bases). This CDR3 has 16 residues. V gave up 1 base and J gave up 1 base, with 12 bases separating them. Germline CDR1 and CDR2: MDHEN and SYDVKM. This CDR3 is CASSLFPGEGTDTQYF. The DNA for the CDR3 is TGTGCCAGCAGTTTATTTCCGGGAGAGGGCACAGATACGCAGTATTTT.

This clone was seen just once. This chain connects TRBV2 to TRBJ2-1, with 8 bases lining up with TRBD1. The germline gives CDR1 SNHLY, CDR2 FYNNEI. CDR3 length: 17 residues. V gave up 4 bases and J gave up 3 bases; unmatched junction bases: 11. In nucleotides, the CDR3 is TGTGCCAGCAGTGGAGGGACAGGACAGTTCCTCTACAATGAGCAGTTCTTC. It specifies CASSGGTGQFLYNEQFF.

V is TRBV4-1 and J is TRBJ2-7; 7 bases fit TRBD2. There are 17 residues in the CDR3. The germline V gene encodes CDR1 MGHRA and CDR2 YSYEKL. The J segment lost 0 bases and the V segment lost 5 bases, leaving 13 bases of the junction unmatched. The CDR3 region has the DNA TGCGCCAGCAGCGAGGGGCCTAGCGGAGGCAGCTCCTACGAGCAGTACTTC. It is translated as CASSEGPSGGSSYEQYF.

The chain couples TRBV19 to TRBJ1-5, with TRBD1 as a possible D gene (5 bases). This CDR3 is built from 15 residues. In germline, CDR1 is LNHDA, CDR2 SQIVND (reference sequence). Trimming pared 3 bases from V and 9 bases from J, leaving 18 bases between. The CDR3, as DNA: TGTGCCAGTAGTATTCTGAGGGACGGACCTCGGCCCCAGCATTTT. Amino acids: CASSILRDGPRPQHF.

The chain couples TRBV15 to TRBJ1-4; D remains ambiguous. Germline CDR1 is LNHNV and CDR2 is YYDKDF (reference sequence). CDR3 length equals 14 residues. Trimming pared 2 bases from V and 7 bases from J, leaving 11 bases between. The CDR3 sequence: CATSRSSGSEKLFF. The CDR3 bases are TGTGCCACCAGCAGATCCTCCGGGTCTGAAAAACTGTTTTTT.

The chain uses TRBV9 and TRBJ2-2; TRBD1 agrees at 10 bases. The CDR3 sequence is 15 residues long. CDR1 is SGDLS, CDR2 YYNGEE, per germline. V lost 3 bases and J lost 5; bases outside the gene matches: 4. CDR3 nucleotides: TGTGCCAGCAGCGAAAGACAGGGGGCGACCGGGGAGCTGTTTTTT. This codes for CASSERQGATGELFF.

The chain has TRBV28 and TRBJ2-7; the match to TRBD1 covers 7 bases. The germline gives CDR1 MDHEN, CDR2 SYDVKM. V gave up 4 bases and J gave up 5 bases; unmatched junction bases: 5. The CDR3 has 13 residues. The CDR3 nucleotides read TGTGCCAGCAGTTACGAAGGGGGCAACGAGCAGTACTTC. The encoded protein is CASSYEGGNEQYF.

The chain is built from TRBV19 and TRBJ2-1; 7 bases match TRBD2. J was trimmed by 7 bases and V by 4 bases; bases with no gene match: 7. Germline V gene data show CDR1 as LNHDA and CDR2 as SQIVND (reference sequence). The CDR3 extends over 14 amino acids. The CDR3 here is CASSTGGGPNEQFF. CDR3 nucleotides: TGTGCCAGTAGTACCGGGGGAGGGCCAAATGAGCAGTTCTTC.

The rearrangement links TRBV30 to TRBJ1-1; D call uncertain. The CDR3 covers 10 residues. V lost 5 bases and J 11 bases, leaving 12 bases between the germline ends. CDR1 and CDR2 (germline): GTSNPN, SVGIG (reference sequence). In DNA form, the CDR3 reads TGTGCCTGGGCGACCTGGCGGGCTTTCTTT. Translating it yields CAWATWRAFF.

The rearrangement links TRBV28 to TRBJ1-2; D perhaps matches TRBD1 (5 bases). The germline V gene encodes CDR1 MDHEN and CDR2 SYDVKM. V lost 8 bases and J 4 bases, leaving 17 bases between the germline ends. The length of the CDR3 is 14 residues. CDR3 sequence reads: CASVEVGTSYGYTF. The CDR3 DNA follows: TGTGCCAGCGTGGAGGTCGGGACCTCCTATGGCTACACCTTC.

Only one count was recorded for this clone. The chain couples TRBV6-4 to TRBJ1-2, with a possible D match to TRBD1 (5 bases). The CDR3 consists of 15 residues. Germline CDR1 reads MRHNA; CDR2 reads SNTAGT. Between the trimmed V and J ends, which lost 9 bases and 6 bases, there was a span of 23 bases. CDR3 DNA: TGTGCCAGAAGACTAATGGAAGGGCAGGGTAATGGCTACACCTTC. Its protein product is CARRLMEGQGNGYTF.

This clone was observed a handful of times. The same CDR3 arises from other DNA sequences in this sample as well. The chain recombines TRBV19 with TRBJ1-1; D not resolved. CDR1 is LNHDA, CDR2 SQIVND, per germline (reference sequence). V lost 3 bases, J lost 4 bases, and 9 bases lay in between. The CDR3 spans 13 residues. The CDR3 DNA reads as TGTGCCAGTAGTATTCGGGGTCTCACTGAAGCTTTCTTT. Residues: CASSIRGLTEAFF.

V usage is TRBV13 and J usage is TRBJ2-3, with 11 bases identical to TRBD1. Germline V gives CDR1 PRHDT, CDR2 FYEKMQ (reference sequence). With V trimmed by 7 bases and J by 0 bases, 6 bases remained unmatched. The CDR3 has 16 amino acids. CDR3 coding DNA: TGTGCCAGCACCGGGGACAGGGGGACTAGCACAGATACGCAGTATTTT. It encodes CASTGDRGTSTDTQYF.

The chain links TRBV7-3 to TRBJ2-1; 10 positions match TRBD1. The CDR3 length is 17 residues. With V trimmed by 2 bases and J by 3 bases, 7 bases remained unmatched. Germline V gene data show CDR1 as SGHTA and CDR2 as FQGTGA. CDR3 amino acids: CASSLWTGTGDYNEQFF. DNA for the CDR3: TGTGCCAGCAGCTTATGGACCGGGACAGGGGACTACAATGAGCAGTTCTTC.

This sequence joins TRBV4-1 and TRBJ1-4; tentative D call: TRBD1 (6 bases). Trimming pared 4 bases from V and 13 bases from J, leaving 25 bases between. CDR1 and CDR2 (germline): MGHRA, YSYEKL. CDR3 length: 16 amino acids. The CDR3 DNA is TGCGCCAGCAGCCCAGAGGGGGGATACGAGCGGTCAGGACTGTTTTTT. Translating gives CASSPEGGYERSGLFF.

The J gene is TRBJ2-5, the V gene TRBV29-1; TRBD1 aligns across 8 bases. TRBJ2-7 matches the DNA end more closely, so the J call is doubtful. The germline V gene encodes CDR1 SQVTM and CDR2 ANQGSEA. The CDR3 length is 12 residues. In nucleotides, the CDR3 is TGCAGCGCCGGGACAGGCTCCTACGAGCAGTACTTC. Its protein product is CSAGTGSYEQYF.